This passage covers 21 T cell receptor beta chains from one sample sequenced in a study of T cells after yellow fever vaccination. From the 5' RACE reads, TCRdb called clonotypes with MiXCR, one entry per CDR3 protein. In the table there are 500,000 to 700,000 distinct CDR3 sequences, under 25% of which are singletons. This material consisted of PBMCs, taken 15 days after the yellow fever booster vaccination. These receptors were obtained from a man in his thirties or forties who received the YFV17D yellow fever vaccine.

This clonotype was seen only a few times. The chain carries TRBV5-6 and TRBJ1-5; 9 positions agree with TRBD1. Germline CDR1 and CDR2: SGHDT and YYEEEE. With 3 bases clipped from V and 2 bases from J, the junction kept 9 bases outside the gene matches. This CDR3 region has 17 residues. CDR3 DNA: TGTGCCAGCAGCTCTCAGCGGACAGGGGCGGGCAATCAGCCCCAGCATTTT. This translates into CASSSQRTGAGNQPQHF.

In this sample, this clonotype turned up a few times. The CDR3 loop is CASSVTMSNYGYTF. Here the CDR3 DNA reads TGTGCCAGCTCGGTTACGATGTCTAACTATGGCTACACCTTC. V gene TRBV2 combines with J gene TRBJ1-2; unclear D gene. Between the trimmed V and J ends, which lost 8 bases and 0 bases, there was a span of 13 bases. The CDR3 is 14 amino acids. Germline CDR1 SNHLY, CDR2 FYNNEI.

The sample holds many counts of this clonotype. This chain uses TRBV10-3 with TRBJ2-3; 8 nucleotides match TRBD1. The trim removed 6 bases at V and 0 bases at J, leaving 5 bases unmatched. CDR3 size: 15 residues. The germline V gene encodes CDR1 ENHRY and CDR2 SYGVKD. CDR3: CAISGRTGSTDTQYF. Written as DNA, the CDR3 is TGTGCCATCAGCGGCAGGACAGGGAGCACAGATACGCAGTATTTT.

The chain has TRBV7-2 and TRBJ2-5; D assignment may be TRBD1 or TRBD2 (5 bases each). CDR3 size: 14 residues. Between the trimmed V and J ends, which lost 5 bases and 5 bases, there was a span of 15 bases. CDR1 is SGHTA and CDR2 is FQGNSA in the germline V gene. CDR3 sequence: CASSRSGQGETQYF. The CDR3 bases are TGTGCCAGCAGCCGGTCGGGGCAGGGTGAGACCCAGTACTTC.

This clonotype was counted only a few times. The CDR3 region is CASSLQASPGELFF. The DNA of the CDR3 is TGTGCCAGCAGTTTGCAGGCTTCTCCCGGGGAGCTGTTTTTT. This chain joins TRBV12-3 or TRBV12-4 and TRBJ2-2; D is unclear. Trimming stripped 3 bases from V and 6 bases from J, with 11 bases between. The CDR3 contains 14 residues.

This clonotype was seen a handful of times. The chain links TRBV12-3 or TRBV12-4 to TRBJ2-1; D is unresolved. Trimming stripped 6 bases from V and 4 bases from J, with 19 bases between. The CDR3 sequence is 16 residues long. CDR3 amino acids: CASSALRAGIYNEQFF. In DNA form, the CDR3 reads TGTGCCAGCAGCGCCTTACGGGCTGGTATTTACAATGAGCAGTTCTTC.

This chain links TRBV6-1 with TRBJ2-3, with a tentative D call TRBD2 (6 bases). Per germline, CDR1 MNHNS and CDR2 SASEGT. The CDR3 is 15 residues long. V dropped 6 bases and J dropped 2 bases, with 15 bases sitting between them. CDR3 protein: CASSQTSKPTDTQYF. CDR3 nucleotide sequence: TGTGCCAGCAGCCAAACTAGCAAGCCCACAGATACGCAGTATTTT.

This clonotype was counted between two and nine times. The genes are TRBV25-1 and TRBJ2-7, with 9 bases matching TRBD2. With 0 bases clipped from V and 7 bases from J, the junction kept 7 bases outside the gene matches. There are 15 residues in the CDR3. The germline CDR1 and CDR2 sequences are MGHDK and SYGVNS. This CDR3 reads CASSEYLREGGEQYF. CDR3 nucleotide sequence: TGTGCCAGCAGTGAATATTTGCGGGAGGGAGGTGAGCAGTACTTC.

CDR3 coding DNA: TGCAGCCTCAAATGGGCAGGCTCCTACAATGAGCAGTTCTTC. Translating gives CSLKWAGSYNEQFF. V gene TRBV29-1 combines with J gene TRBJ2-1; no reliable D call. The V end was cut by 8 bases, the J end by 0 bases, with 14 bases between. The CDR3 extends over 14 amino acids. Germline V lookup: CDR1 SQVTM, CDR2 ANQGSEA.

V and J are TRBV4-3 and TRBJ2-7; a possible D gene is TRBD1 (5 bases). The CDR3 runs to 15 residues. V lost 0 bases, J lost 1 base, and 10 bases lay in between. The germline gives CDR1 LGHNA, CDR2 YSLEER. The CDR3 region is CASSQERGVSYEQYF. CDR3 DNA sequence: TGCGCCAGCAGCCAAGAAAGGGGCGTATCCTACGAGCAGTACTTC.

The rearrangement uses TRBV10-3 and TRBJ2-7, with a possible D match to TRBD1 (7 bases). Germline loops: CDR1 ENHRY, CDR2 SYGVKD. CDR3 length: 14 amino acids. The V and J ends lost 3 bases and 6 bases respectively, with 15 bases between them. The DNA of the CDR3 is TGTGCCATCAGTGACGCCGGGACAGCGGGCGAGCAGTACTTC. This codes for CAISDAGTAGEQYF.

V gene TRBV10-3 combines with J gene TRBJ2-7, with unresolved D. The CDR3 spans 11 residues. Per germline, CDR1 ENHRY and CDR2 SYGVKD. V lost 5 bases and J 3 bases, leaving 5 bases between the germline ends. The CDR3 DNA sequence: TGTGCCATCAGTTCAAACTACGAGCAGTACTTC. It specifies CAISSNYEQYF.

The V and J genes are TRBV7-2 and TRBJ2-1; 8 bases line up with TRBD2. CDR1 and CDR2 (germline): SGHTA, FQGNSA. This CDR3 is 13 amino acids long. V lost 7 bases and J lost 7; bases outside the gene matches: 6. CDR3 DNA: TGTGCCAGCACCCCCGGGACTAGAAATGAGCAGTTCTTC. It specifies CASTPGTRNEQFF. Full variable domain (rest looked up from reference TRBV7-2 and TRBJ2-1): GAGVSQSPSNKVTEKGKDVELRCDPISGHTALYWYRQSLGQGLEFLIYFQGNSAPDKSGLPSDRFSAERTGGSVSTLTIQRTQQEDSAVYLCASTPGTRNEQFFGPGTRLTVL.

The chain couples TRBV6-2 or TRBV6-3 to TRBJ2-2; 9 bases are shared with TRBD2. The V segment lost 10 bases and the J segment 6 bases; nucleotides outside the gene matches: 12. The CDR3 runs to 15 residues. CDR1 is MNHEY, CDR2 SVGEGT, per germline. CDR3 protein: CAIGDGGRAPGELFF. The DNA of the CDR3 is TGTGCCATCGGCGACGGCGGGAGGGCTCCCGGGGAGCTGTTTTTT.

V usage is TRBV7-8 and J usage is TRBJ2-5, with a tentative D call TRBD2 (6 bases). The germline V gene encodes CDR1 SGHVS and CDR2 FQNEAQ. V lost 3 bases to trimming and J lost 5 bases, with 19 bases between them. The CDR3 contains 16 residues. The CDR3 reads CASSFPETSTRETQYF. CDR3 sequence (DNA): TGTGCCAGCAGCTTCCCTGAGACTAGTACTCGGGAGACCCAGTACTTC.

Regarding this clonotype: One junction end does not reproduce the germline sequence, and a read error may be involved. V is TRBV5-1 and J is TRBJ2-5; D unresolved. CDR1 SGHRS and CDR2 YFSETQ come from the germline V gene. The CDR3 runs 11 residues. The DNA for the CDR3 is TGCGCCAGCAGCGGAGAAGAGAGCCAGTACTTC. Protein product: CASSGEESQYF.

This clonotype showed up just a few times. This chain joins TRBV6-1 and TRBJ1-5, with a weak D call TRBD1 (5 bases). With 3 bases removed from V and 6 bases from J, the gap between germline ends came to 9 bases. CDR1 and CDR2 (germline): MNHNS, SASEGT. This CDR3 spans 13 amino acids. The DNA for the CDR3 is TGTGCCAGCAGTGACAGGGCGGGTCAGCCCCAGCATTTT. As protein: CASSDRAGQPQHF.

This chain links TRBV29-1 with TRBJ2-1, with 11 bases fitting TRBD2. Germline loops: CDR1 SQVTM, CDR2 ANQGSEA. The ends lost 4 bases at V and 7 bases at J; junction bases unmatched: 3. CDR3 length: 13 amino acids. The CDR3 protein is CSVALAGGNEQFF. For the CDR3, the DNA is TGCAGCGTTGCGCTAGCGGGAGGTAATGAGCAGTTCTTC.

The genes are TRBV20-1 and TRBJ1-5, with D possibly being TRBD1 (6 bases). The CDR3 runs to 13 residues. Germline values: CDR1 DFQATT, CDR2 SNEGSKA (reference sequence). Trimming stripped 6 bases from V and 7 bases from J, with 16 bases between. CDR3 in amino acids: CSAGGGVNQPQHF. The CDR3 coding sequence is TGCAGTGCCGGAGGGGGGGTAAACCAGCCCCAGCATTTT.

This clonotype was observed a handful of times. DNA for the CDR3: TGCGCCAGCAGCCAAGCTGCAGGTGACTACGAGCAGTACTTC. Translated, it gives CASSQAAGDYEQYF. This chain uses TRBV4-3 with TRBJ2-7; no clear D gene. CDR3 length: 14 residues. Deletions cut 1 base from V and 3 bases from J, with 10 bases between. The germline V gene encodes CDR1 LGHNA and CDR2 YSLEER.

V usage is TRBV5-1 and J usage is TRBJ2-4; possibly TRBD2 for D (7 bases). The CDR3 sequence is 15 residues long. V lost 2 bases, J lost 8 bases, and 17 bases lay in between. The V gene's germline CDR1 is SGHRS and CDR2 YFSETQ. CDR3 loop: CASSFGRGAYDIQYF. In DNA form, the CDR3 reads TGCGCCAGCAGCTTCGGACGGGGGGCGTACGACATTCAGTACTTC.